Below are 10 T cell receptor beta chains sequenced from a single sample in a study of cytomegalovirus exposure and HLA in healthy donors. It was with 60 Vbeta and 13 Jbeta primers that the PCR ran. Clones were read by immunoSEQ multiplex PCR, and TCRdb kept only the in-frame ones, dropping some. The sample has more than 150,000 clones; around 80% are singletons. Sequenced material: PBMCs. The receptors stem from a woman aged 30 to 39 in good health and CMV-seronegative.

To note about this clone: The sample carries other DNA sequences with the same CDR3. The chain couples TRBV19 to TRBJ1-1; TRBD1 agrees at 9 bases. Germline V gives CDR1 LNHDA, CDR2 SQIVND (reference sequence). V dropped 10 bases and J dropped 4; count of bases not matched to a gene: 10. The CDR3 length is 14 residues. The CDR3 sequence is CATSITGGGTEAFF. CDR3 nucleotides: TGTGCCACCTCCATTACAGGGGGCGGCACTGAAGCTTTCTTT.

The rearrangement links TRBV7-2 to TRBJ2-3; D gene unclear. Germline V gives CDR1 SGHTA, CDR2 FQGNSA. The CDR3 length is 12 residues. The V end was cut by 5 bases, the J end by 5 bases, with 8 bases between. CDR3 DNA: TGTGCCAGCAGCCCCCACGGAGATACGCAGTATTTT. Translated, it gives CASSPHGDTQYF.

V usage is TRBV2 and J usage is TRBJ2-5, with D maybe TRBD2 (5 bases). CDR1 and CDR2 from the germline V gene are SNHLY and FYNNEI. CDR3 length: 15 residues. V lost 0 bases, J lost 1 base, and 9 bases lay in between. CDR3: CASSEARAAQETQYF. Here the CDR3 DNA reads TGTGCCAGCAGTGAAGCGCGGGCAGCCCAAGAGACCCAGTACTTC.

The chain carries TRBV19 and TRBJ2-4; D gene uncertain. This CDR3 is 15 amino acids long. Germline CDR1 reads LNHDA; CDR2 reads SQIVND (reference sequence). The V gene lost 7 bases and the J gene lost 0 bases, with 13 bases spanning the gap. The CDR3, as DNA: TGTGCCAGTAACTCCCCAGGTCTAGCCAAAAACATTCAGTACTTC. Its translation is CASNSPGLAKNIQYF. The full variable domain, completed using reference TRBV19 and TRBJ2-4, is DGGITQSPKYLFRKEGQNVTLSCEQNLNHDAMYWYRQDPGQGLRLIYYSQIVNDFQKGDIAEGYSVSREKKESFPLTVTSAQKNPTAFYLCASNSPGLAKNIQYFGAGTRLSVL.

This rearrangement joins TRBV29-1 to TRBJ2-3, with D possibly TRBD2 on 6 matching bases. CDR3 length: 13 residues. Deletions cut 0 bases from V and 15 bases from J, with 19 bases between. Looked up from germline, CDR1 is SQVTM and CDR2 is ANQGSEA. CDR3: CSVEDQEGNSLYF. Here the CDR3 DNA reads TGCAGCGTTGAAGATCAGGAGGGGAATAGTCTATATTTT.

V is TRBV7-9 and J is TRBJ1-4; D is possibly TRBD1 (6 bases). CDR1 and CDR2 (germline): SEHNR, FQNEAQ (reference sequence). There are 17 residues in the CDR3. The germline V and J ends were trimmed by 1 base and 0 bases, with 12 bases remaining between them. The CDR3 DNA reads as TGTGCCAGCAGCTTAGGGACAGCTACAGCAACTAATGAAAAACTGTTTTTT. This gives the protein CASSLGTATATNEKLFF.

This clone was recorded once. This chain joins TRBV14 and TRBJ2-2; possible D gene TRBD1, 6 bases. CDR1 is SGHDN and CDR2 is FVKESK in the germline V gene. The CDR3 has 17 residues. The V gene lost 1 base and the J gene lost 5 bases, with 17 bases spanning the gap. CDR3: CASSQVLDGTTTGELFF. Here the CDR3 DNA reads TGTGCCAGCAGCCAAGTCTTAGACGGGACAACTACCGGGGAGCTGTTTTTT. The full variable domain, completed using reference TRBV14 and TRBJ2-2, is EAGVTQFPSHSVIEKGQTVTLRCDPISGHDNLYWYRRVMGKEIKFLLHFVKESKQDESGMPNNRFLAERTGGTYSTLKVQPAELEDSGVYFCASSQVLDGTTTGELFFGEGSRLTVL.

J is TRBJ2-2 and V is TRBV29-1, with 11 bases identical to TRBD2. This CDR3 contains 15 residues. The germline V gene has CDR1 SQVTM and CDR2 ANQGSEA. Germline trimming cut 3 bases from V and 1 base from J; bases unmatched to any gene: 1. Written as DNA, the CDR3 is TGCAGCGTTGACGGGACTAGCGGGAACACCGGGGAGCTGTTTTTT. It encodes CSVDGTSGNTGELFF.

This clone was picked up a small number of times. At one end, the junction sequence differs from germline, possibly due to a read error. The gene calls are TRBV7-9 and TRBJ2-3; 9 bases are shared with TRBD2. This CDR3 contains 16 residues. Per the germline V gene, CDR1 is SEHNR and CDR2 is FQNEAQ (reference sequence). CDR3 in DNA: TGTTCCAGCAGCTTAAGGGCGGGAGGGTACACAGATACGCAGTATTTT. This codes for CSSSLRAGGYTDTQYF.

The chain has TRBV28 and TRBJ2-7; 8 bases are shared with TRBD2. Trimming at V came to 7 bases and at J to 6 bases, leaving 14 bases not matched to a gene. Germline assignment: CDR1 MDHEN and CDR2 SYDVKM. This CDR3 contains 15 residues. The CDR3 region is CASTTPGLVISEQYF. The CDR3 DNA reads as TGTGCCAGCACCACACCGGGACTAGTCATTTCCGAGCAGTACTTC. Together with reference TRBV28 and TRBJ2-7, the CDR3 gives the full variable domain: DVKVTQSSRYLVKRTGEKVFLECVQDMDHENMFWYRQDPGLGLRLIYFSYDVKMKEKGDIPEGYSVSREKKERFSLILESASTNQTSMYLCASTTPGLVISEQYFGPGTRLTVT.